A single sample is the source of the 26 T cell receptor beta chains below, sequenced in a study of shared clonotypes between healthy human individuals. Produced via immunoSEQ multiplex PCR; TCRdb's table is partial and in-frame only. Here the sample spans 2 million or so clones, around 96% being singletons. Naive CD8 cells lacked CD45RO, underwent positive selection for CCR7 and left out terminally differentiated effector memory CD45RA+ cells. The sample was naive CD8+ T cells sorted from blood. The origin of the receptors is a man in his late teens or twenties in good health.

Concerning this clone itself: Its ends do not fully match the called genes, so a read error is possible. The chain links TRBV19 to TRBJ2-7, with D tentatively TRBD1 or TRBD2 (5 bases each). The length of the CDR3 is 13 residues. Germline V gene data show CDR1 as LNHDA and CDR2 as SQIVND (reference sequence). In nucleotides, the CDR3 is TGTGCCAGTAGTACAGAGATCCGGGACCGCAAAGTCTTC. Translated, it gives CASSTEIRDRKVF.

The rearrangement joins TRBV4-3 to TRBJ1-2; 8 bases match TRBD1. Germline loops: CDR1 LGHNA, CDR2 YSLEER. The CDR3 has 16 amino acids. V gave up 3 bases and J gave up 3 bases; unmatched junction bases: 9. The CDR3 protein is CASSQLTGGIDYGYTF. CDR3 DNA sequence: TGCGCCAGCAGCCAGCTCACAGGGGGTATCGACTATGGCTACACCTTC.

V and J are TRBV19 and TRBJ2-1; TRBD2 agrees at 15 bases. The trim removed 10 bases at V and 9 bases at J, leaving 4 bases unmatched. This CDR3 contains 13 residues. Per germline, CDR1 LNHDA and CDR2 SQIVND (reference sequence). The CDR3 nucleotides read TGTGCCACCGGACTAGCGGGAGGGATTGAGCAGTTCTTC. Its translation is CATGLAGGIEQFF.

This clone appeared a single time. The chain is built from TRBV6-1 and TRBJ1-3; unclear D gene. CDR1 and CDR2 from the germline V gene are MNHNS and SASEGT. The CDR3 spans 12 residues. Trimming shortened V by 4 bases and J by 15 bases, and 16 bases separated the two germline ends. CDR3 protein: CASSVPGRPSYF. CDR3 nucleotides: TGTGCCAGCAGTGTGCCCGGCAGGCCCTCATATTTT.

The V and J genes are TRBV2 and TRBJ1-1; D is unresolved. The CDR3 loop spans 15 amino acids. V was cut by 3 bases and J by 2 bases, with 13 bases left in between. Germline loops: CDR1 SNHLY, CDR2 FYNNEI. The chain's CDR3 is CASSDSVEGNTEAFF. For the CDR3, the DNA is TGTGCCAGCAGTGACAGTGTGGAGGGAAACACTGAAGCTTTCTTT. The full variable domain, rest sourced from reference TRBV2 and TRBJ1-1, is EPEVTQTPSHQVTQMGQEVILRCVPISNHLYFYWYRQILGQKVEFLVSFYNNEISEKSEIFDDQFSVERPDGSNFTLKIRSTKLEDSAMYFCASSDSVEGNTEAFFGQGTRLTVV.

The chain links TRBV5-6 to TRBJ2-1; TRBD2 matches 9 bases. J lost 3 bases, V lost 2 bases, and 9 bases had no gene match. Germline lookup yields CDR1 SGHDT and CDR2 YYEEEE. The CDR3 length is 17 residues. The CDR3 here is CASSFSLAGTLYNEQFF. The CDR3 bases are TGTGCCAGCAGCTTTTCTCTAGCGGGGACCCTCTACAATGAGCAGTTCTTC.

The chain carries TRBV7-2 and TRBJ2-7, with 7 bases fitting TRBD1. The junction had 7 bases not matched to a gene; V was cut back by 5 bases and J by 3 bases. CDR3 size: 14 residues. CDR1 is SGHTA and CDR2 is FQGNSA in the germline V gene. The CDR3, as DNA: TGTGCCAGCAGCCTGGGACAGCGAAACTACGAGCAGTACTTC. It specifies CASSLGQRNYEQYF. Full variable domain (rest looked up from reference TRBV7-2 and TRBJ2-7): GAGVSQSPSNKVTEKGKDVELRCDPISGHTALYWYRQSLGQGLEFLIYFQGNSAPDKSGLPSDRFSAERTGGSVSTLTIQRTQQEDSAVYLCASSLGQRNYEQYFGPGTRLTVT.

V and J are TRBV27 and TRBJ2-5, with D perhaps TRBD2 (6 bases). The CDR3 contains 15 residues. The germline V gene has CDR1 MNHEY and CDR2 SMNVEV (reference sequence). V was clipped by 5 bases and J by 2 bases, with 15 bases between them. CDR3 region: CASSEVWAGQETQYF. DNA of the CDR3: TGTGCCAGCAGTGAGGTCTGGGCGGGACAAGAGACCCAGTACTTC.

Concerning this clone itself: Distinct nucleotide sequences in the sample also encode this CDR3. The chain combines TRBV27 with TRBJ2-7, with 10 positions matching TRBD1. The ends lost 0 bases at V and 4 bases at J; junction bases unmatched: 6. The germline gives CDR1 MNHEY, CDR2 SMNVEV (reference sequence). The CDR3 sequence is 16 residues long. The CDR3: CASSLSPGTGEYEQYF. In nucleotides, the CDR3 is TGTGCCAGCAGTTTATCTCCAGGGACAGGGGAATACGAGCAGTACTTC.

The count of this clone is one. The sample contains more than one DNA sequence encoding this CDR3. The rearrangement uses TRBV29-1 and TRBJ2-2; D not certain. CDR1 is SQVTM, CDR2 ANQGSEA, per germline. The CDR3 consists of 13 residues. Trimming pared 4 bases from V and 0 bases from J, leaving 6 bases between. CDR3 sequence (DNA): TGCAGCGTTGCCAGGCCGAACACCGGGGAGCTGTTTTTT. Its translation is CSVARPNTGELFF.

Regarding this clone: This same CDR3 is encoded by further DNA sequences in the sample. The chain recombines TRBV5-1 with TRBJ2-7; 8 nucleotides match TRBD2. Germline CDR1 reads SGHRS; CDR2 reads YFSETQ. The V segment lost 0 bases and the J segment 3 bases; nucleotides outside the gene matches: 2. The CDR3 has 14 amino acids. The CDR3 region is CASSLAAGGYEQYF. In nucleotides, the CDR3 is TGCGCCAGCAGCTTGGCGGCGGGAGGCTACGAGCAGTACTTC.

This rearrangement joins TRBV19 to TRBJ2-1; the match to TRBD1 covers 10 bases. The germline CDR1 and CDR2 sequences are LNHDA and SQIVND (reference sequence). The V gene end was trimmed by 3 bases and the J gene end by 3 bases; junction bases not matched to a gene: 8. There are 17 residues in the CDR3. The CDR3 spells CASSIGVRDRGYNEQFF. The CDR3 nucleotides read TGTGCCAGTAGTATTGGTGTCAGGGACAGGGGCTACAATGAGCAGTTCTTC.

This clone was counted a single time. The chain couples TRBV5-5 to TRBJ1-5; 7 bases agree with TRBD1. V shed 0 bases and J 6 bases; nucleotides not matched to a gene: 3. Germline V lookup: CDR1 SGHKS, CDR2 YYEKEE (reference sequence). The CDR3 has 14 residues. Written as DNA, the CDR3 is TGTGCCAGCAGCTTGGAGGGGGCTGGTCAGCCCCAGCATTTT. Translation: CASSLEGAGQPQHF.

J is TRBJ1-5 and V is TRBV6-1, with a weak D call TRBD1 (6 bases). The V gene's germline CDR1 is MNHNS and CDR2 SASEGT. Trimming cost V 6 bases and J 4 bases, with 13 bases left between them. The CDR3 length is 14 residues. The CDR3 region is CASSVGQFNQPQHF. CDR3 in DNA: TGTGCCAGCAGCGTCGGACAGTTTAATCAGCCCCAGCATTTT.

The genes are TRBV5-4 and TRBJ1-2, with D tentatively TRBD1 (5 bases). The V gene lost 2 bases and the J gene lost 8 bases, with 13 bases spanning the gap. The CDR3 covers 13 residues. Germline-derived CDR1 and CDR2 are SGHNT and YYREEE (reference sequence). This CDR3 is CASSFFGGVGYTF. CDR3 nucleotide sequence: TGTGCCAGCAGCTTCTTCGGAGGGGTAGGCTACACCTTC.

Comment on this clone: It is unclear where the CDR3 begins or ends on the DNA, so no DNA is shown, and the CDR3 is as TCRdb lists it. The same CDR3 arises from other DNA sequences in this sample as well. The chain joins TRBV7-9 to TRBJ2-7; the table's TRBD1 call for D was not verified on the DNA. Germline loops: CDR1 SEHNR, CDR2 FQNEAQ (reference sequence). With termini counted, the CDR3 has 12 amino acids. CDR3 sequence reads: CASSFGQGEQYF.

The chain employs TRBV7-9 and TRBJ2-7; weak D call: TRBD2 (5 bases). CDR3 length: 16 residues. Deletions cut 5 bases from V and 1 base from J, with 18 bases between. Per germline, CDR1 SEHNR and CDR2 FQNEAQ (reference sequence). Written as DNA, the CDR3 is TGTGCCAGCAGCCTAGAGCGGTCGAGCCGTTCCTACGAGCAGTACTTC. Translating it yields CASSLERSSRSYEQYF.

The chain couples TRBV2 to TRBJ2-7; D possibly corresponds to TRBD1 (5 bases). V was clipped by 1 base and J by 5 bases, with 15 bases between them. From germline, CDR1 is SNHLY and CDR2 FYNNEI. The CDR3 extends over 15 amino acids. CDR3 nucleotide sequence: TGTGCCAGCAGTGAAGGGGGCTTGAAGGTCCACGAGCAGTACTTC. This encodes CASSEGGLKVHEQYF.

This chain links TRBV2 with TRBJ2-7; D gene unclear. V dropped 7 bases and J dropped 1 base, with 8 bases sitting between them. The germline V gene has CDR1 SNHLY and CDR2 FYNNEI. The CDR3 sequence is 12 residues long. CDR3 nucleotide sequence: TGTGCCAGCACCCCTTATTCCTACGAGCAGTACTTC. Translating it yields CASTPYSYEQYF. Complete variable domain (other parts from reference TRBV2 and TRBJ2-7): EPEVTQTPSHQVTQMGQEVILRCVPISNHLYFYWYRQILGQKVEFLVSFYNNEISEKSEIFDDQFSVERPDGSNFTLKIRSTKLEDSAMYFCASTPYSYEQYFGPGTRLTVT.

The V gene is TRBV30, the J gene TRBJ1-4, with D uncertain. The germline gives CDR1 GTSNPN, CDR2 SVGIG (reference sequence). This CDR3 comprises 14 residues. The V end was cut by 2 bases, the J end by 0 bases, with 7 bases between. The CDR3 loop reads CAWSLVSTNEKLFF. In DNA form, the CDR3 reads TGTGCCTGGAGTTTAGTATCAACTAATGAAAAACTGTTTTTT.

With regard to this clone: Distinct nucleotide sequences in the sample also encode this CDR3. The gene calls are TRBV4-1 and TRBJ2-7, with D possibly being TRBD1 (6 bases). V dropped 3 bases and J dropped 1 base, with 13 bases sitting between them. Germline CDR1 MGHRA, CDR2 YSYEKL. CDR3 length equals 15 residues. The CDR3 nucleotides are TGCGCCAGCAGCCATTCCGGTACAGGGTCCTACGAGCAGTACTTC. This codes for CASSHSGTGSYEQYF.

V is TRBV4-1 and J is TRBJ2-7; the D gene could be TRBD1 or TRBD2 (5 bases each). The CDR3 spans 16 residues. Trimming took off 3 bases at V and 6 bases at J, with 21 bases between the two ends. Germline CDR1 reads MGHRA; CDR2 reads YSYEKL. The CDR3, as DNA: TGCGCCAGCAGCCATGCCCAAGGGGAGCTTCTTAGCGAGCAGTACTTC. Residues: CASSHAQGELLSEQYF.

V gene TRBV4-3 combines with J gene TRBJ2-7, with D possibly matching TRBD1 (5 bases). The V gene's germline CDR1 is LGHNA and CDR2 YSLEER. V lost 0 bases and J lost 2, with 17 bases in between. The CDR3 length is 17 residues. CDR3 sequence reads: CASSQDLEGQGTYEQYF. The CDR3 region has the DNA TGCGCCAGCAGCCAAGATTTGGAAGGGCAGGGAACCTACGAGCAGTACTTC.

The chain uses TRBV2 and TRBJ2-7; 11 bases fit TRBD1. Per germline, CDR1 SNHLY and CDR2 FYNNEI. CDR3 length equals 13 residues. V was pared by 6 bases and J by 6 bases, with 4 bases of the junction left unmatched. As DNA, the CDR3 is TGTGCCAGCAGAGGACAGGGGGCTTTCGAGCAGTACTTC. It specifies CASRGQGAFEQYF. Based on the CDR3 plus reference TRBV2 and TRBJ2-7, the full variable domain is EPEVTQTPSHQVTQMGQEVILRCVPISNHLYFYWYRQILGQKVEFLVSFYNNEISEKSEIFDDQFSVERPDGSNFTLKIRSTKLEDSAMYFCASRGQGAFEQYFGPGTRLTVT.

This sequence joins TRBV5-1 and TRBJ2-7; D unclear. V was cut by 0 bases and J by 5 bases, with 9 bases left in between. The CDR3 is 13 amino acids. The germline V gene encodes CDR1 SGHRS and CDR2 YFSETQ. CDR3 protein: CASSLALGHEQYF. The CDR3 DNA sequence: TGCGCCAGCAGCTTGGCCTTGGGCCACGAGCAGTACTTC.

CDR3 DNA sequence: TGTGCCAGCAGCTTAACCCCGCCCGACTACGAGCAGTACTTC. It is translated as CASSLTPPDYEQYF. This chain joins TRBV5-5 and TRBJ2-7; D is ambiguous. The CDR3 has 14 residues. Germline V gene lookup returns CDR1 SGHKS and CDR2 YYEKEE (reference sequence). The V end lost 2 bases, the J end lost 3 bases, and 12 bases lay between the germline ends.